This T cell receptor beta chain was observed in a study of shared clonotypes between healthy human individuals. Whole-study context: Three CD4 naive, three CD4 memory, two CD8 naive and one CD8 memory plate were used per donor.

Study-wide points: Clonotypes that were shared across four donors made up around 5% of naive CD4 clonotypes.

The assay was run at deep level. Libraries were prepared by immunoSEQ multiplex PCR; TCRdb keeps only in-frame clonotypes and omits some of them. This table holds about 380,000 clones, approximately 96% found once. Study donors comprised healthy, HIV-negative adults devoid of recent acute infection or vaccination. Note on this clone: Its target is not known.

The V end was cut by 3 bases, the J end by 1 base, with 13 bases between. This CDR3 spans 16 amino acids. Germline V gene sequence: CDR1 MNHEY, CDR2 SVGAGI. This TCR derives from a man aged 30 to 45 in good health. V and J are TRBV6-5 and TRBJ2-1; TRBD2 is a possible D gene (6 bases). What was sequenced was memory CD8+ T cells sorted from blood. Subset here: CD45RO+ cells pooled with CCR7-negative TemRA cells. The CDR3 DNA reads TGTGCCAGCAGTTATTTGGGTAGCGGTTCCTACAATGAGCAGTTCTTC. Translation gives CASSYLGSGSYNEQFF.